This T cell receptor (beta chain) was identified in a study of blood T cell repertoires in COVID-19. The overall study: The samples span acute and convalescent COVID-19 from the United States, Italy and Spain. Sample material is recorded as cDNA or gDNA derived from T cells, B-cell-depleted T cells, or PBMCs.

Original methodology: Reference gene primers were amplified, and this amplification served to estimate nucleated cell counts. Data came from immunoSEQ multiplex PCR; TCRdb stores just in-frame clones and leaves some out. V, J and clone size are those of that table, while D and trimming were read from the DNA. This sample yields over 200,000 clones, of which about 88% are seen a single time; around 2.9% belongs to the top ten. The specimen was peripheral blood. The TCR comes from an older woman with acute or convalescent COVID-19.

Here the CDR3 DNA reads TGTGCCAGCAGTTACAGGGCTAGCGGTCAGCCCCAGCATTTT. This gives the protein CASSYRASGQPQHF. J is TRBJ1-5 and V is TRBV6-5; no reliable D call. The CDR3 length is 14 residues. The V end lost 2 bases, the J end lost 6 bases, and 11 bases lay between the germline ends. Germline-derived CDR1 and CDR2 are MNHEY and SVGAGI.